This T cell receptor beta chain was sequenced during a study of early T cells in non-severe SARS-CoV-2 infection. Study overall: Bulk RNA isolated from unsorted whole blood underwent sequencing; chains were not paired. Study-wide results and limits: A preference for anti-spike CD8 responses marked VDJdb matching, which missed private and CD4 specificities.

Trimming took off 4 bases at V and 3 bases at J, with 10 bases between the two ends. The germline V gene encodes CDR1 LGHNA and CDR2 YNFKEQ. CDR3 length equals 14 residues. Notes on this clonotype: Its antigen is not known.

Tagging with unique molecular identifiers was applied to individual cDNA molecules. MiXCR, applied by TCRdb to the 5' RACE reads, yields one record per CDR3 protein. The repertoire holds around 92,000 distinct CDR3 sequences, with 9.5% to 11% as singletons. The V call is TRBV4-2, the J call TRBJ1-5; D may be TRBD1 (5 bases). The TCR comes from an adult who was a healthcare worker with PCR-confirmed SARS-CoV-2 infection or an uninfected control (not recorded which). Sequencing was performed on whole blood. For the CDR3, the DNA is TGTGCCAGCAGCCTGGACATCTACAATCAGCCCCAGCATTTT. This gives the protein CASSLDIYNQPQHF.